The 11 T cell receptor beta chains reported below all come from one sample, sequenced in a study of siplizumab effects on memory and regulatory T cells. Produced via immunoSEQ multiplex PCR; TCRdb's table is partial and in-frame only. This table holds about 87,000 clones, 90% to 95% found once. Sequenced input: non-Treg CD4+ T cells sorted from blood. These receptors all stem from a human donor in good health.

This chain uses TRBV4-1 with TRBJ2-2; the match to TRBD2 covers 8 bases. V lost 3 bases, J lost 5 bases, and 17 bases stayed unmatched. CDR1 MGHRA and CDR2 YSYEKL come from the germline V gene. The CDR3 is 19 residues long. The CDR3 DNA is TGCGCCAGCAGCCACGTCCAGGGCCTAGCGGGTGTAGCGACCGGGGAGCTGTTTTTT. This codes for CASSHVQGLAGVATGELFF.

V gene TRBV2 combines with J gene TRBJ2-7, with D perhaps matching TRBD2 (5 bases). Germline-derived CDR1 and CDR2 are SNHLY and FYNNEI. The V end lost 6 bases, the J end lost 1 base, and 10 bases lay between the germline ends. The CDR3 is 13 residues long. The DNA for the CDR3 is TGTGCCAGCAGGTGGGGAGTGTCCTACGAGCAGTACTTC. Amino acids: CASRWGVSYEQYF. Supplemented by reference TRBV2 and TRBJ2-7, the full variable domain reads EPEVTQTPSHQVTQMGQEVILRCVPISNHLYFYWYRQILGQKVEFLVSFYNNEISEKSEIFDDQFSVERPDGSNFTLKIRSTKLEDSAMYFCASRWGVSYEQYFGPGTRLTVT.

The chain links TRBV27 to TRBJ1-6, with 8 bases fitting TRBD1. J was trimmed by 9 bases and V by 6 bases; bases with no gene match: 10. The CDR3 is 15 amino acids. The germline V gene encodes CDR1 MNHEY and CDR2 SMNVEV (reference sequence). The CDR3 sequence is CASREYRGGSSPLHF. The CDR3 DNA reads TGTGCCAGCAGGGAATACAGGGGGGGGAGTTCACCCCTCCACTTT.

The chain carries TRBV5-1 and TRBJ2-7; possible D gene TRBD1, 6 bases. V lost 2 bases and J lost 6, with 9 bases in between. CDR1 and CDR2 from the germline V gene are SGHRS and YFSETQ. The CDR3 is made up of 12 amino acids. This chain's CDR3 is CASSFQGFEQYF. The CDR3 nucleotides are TGCGCCAGCAGCTTCCAGGGGTTCGAGCAGTACTTC.

This sequence joins TRBV25-1 and TRBJ2-5; D is undetermined. Germline V lookup: CDR1 MGHDK, CDR2 SYGVNS. V lost 1 base, J lost 5 bases, and 11 bases lay in between. The CDR3 has 14 amino acids. The CDR3 bases are TGTGCCAGCAGTGAATGGGCAGGAAGCGAGACCCAGTACTTC. Translating gives CASSEWAGSETQYF.

This chain connects TRBV7-3 to TRBJ1-1; 10 positions agree with TRBD1. With 4 bases clipped from V and 5 bases from J, the junction kept 7 bases outside the gene matches. Germline V gives CDR1 SGHTA, CDR2 FQGTGA. The CDR3 covers 15 residues. The CDR3 is CASSSDRGRKTEAFF. The DNA of the CDR3 is TGTGCCAGCAGCTCTGACAGGGGGCGGAAAACTGAAGCTTTCTTT.

This chain connects TRBV5-1 to TRBJ2-3, with 8 bases identical to TRBD2. J was trimmed by 0 bases and V by 4 bases; bases with no gene match: 10. CDR3 length: 17 residues. From germline, CDR1 is SGHRS and CDR2 YFSETQ. CDR3 protein: CASSLQFSGMSTDTQYF. CDR3 nucleotide sequence: TGCGCCAGCAGCCTACAATTTAGCGGGATGAGCACAGATACGCAGTATTTT.

This chain links TRBV2 with TRBJ1-5, with D uncertain. The CDR3 has 16 amino acids. CDR1 is SNHLY and CDR2 is FYNNEI in the germline V gene. V was pared by 7 bases and J by 2 bases, with 18 bases between. The CDR3 nucleotides read TGTGCCAGCAAAATTTCAGACATTTGGGGCAATCAGCCCCAGCATTTT. This sequence encodes CASKISDIWGNQPQHF.

The V and J genes are TRBV19 and TRBJ2-3; 11 nucleotides match TRBD2. CDR3 length: 17 residues. J gave up 3 bases and V 4 bases, and 9 bases lay outside the gene matches. Germline CDR1 is LNHDA and CDR2 is SQIVND (reference sequence). The CDR3 coding sequence is TGTGCCAGTAGTACCTCCCGAACTAGCGGGAGAACAGATACGCAGTATTTT. It translates to CASSTSRTSGRTDTQYF.

The chain joins TRBV19 to TRBJ2-4; D assignment may be TRBD1 or TRBD2 (5 bases each). Deletions cut 9 bases from V and 1 base from J, with 10 bases between. CDR3 length: 13 amino acids. Germline V gives CDR1 LNHDA, CDR2 SQIVND (reference sequence). The DNA for the CDR3 is TGTGCCAGCGGGACCTGGGCCAAAAACATTCAGTACTTC. As protein: CASGTWAKNIQYF.

The genes are TRBV29-1 and TRBJ1-1; 7 positions agree with TRBD1. The CDR3 is 12 amino acids. CDR1 is SQVTM, CDR2 ANQGSEA, per germline. With 4 bases clipped from V and 4 bases from J, the junction kept 3 bases outside the gene matches. The chain's CDR3 is CSVGSGGTEAFF. For the CDR3, the DNA is TGCAGCGTTGGTTCAGGGGGCACTGAAGCTTTCTTT.